These T cell receptor beta chains were read from a single sample in a study of blood T cell repertoires in COVID-19. Libraries were prepared by immunoSEQ multiplex PCR; TCRdb keeps only in-frame clonotypes and omits some of them. The sample holds about 40,000 clones, over 80% seen once. Sequences were obtained from peripheral blood. Receptors were obtained from a woman in her seventies with acute or convalescent COVID-19. The CDR3 runs from the conserved cysteine through the conserved F or W. The D gene is left open where the match is weak. Clone size appears in some rows only: once, few, many, or a class for an expanded clone.

length | D | size | J | V | CDR3 | DNA
20 | TRBD1 | once | TRBJ2-3 | TRBV4-3 | CASSQDLVGRGTSGTDTQYF | TGCGCCAGCAGCCAAGATTTGGTTGGCAGGGGGACCTCGGGCACAGATACGCAGTATTTT
16 | NA | NA | TRBJ1-5 | TRBV6-2/TRBV6-3 | CASSYSARSLNQPQHF | TGTGCCAGCAGTTACTCCGCCAGAAGTCTCAATCAGCCCCAGCATTTT
13 | NA | NA | TRBJ1-1 | TRBV29-1 | CSVESVGNTEAFF | TGCAGCGTTGAAAGCGTGGGGAACACTGAAGCTTTCTTT
18 | TRBD1 | once | TRBJ2-6 | TRBV11-3 | CASSFGQGARSGANVLTF | TGTGCCAGCAGCTTCGGACAGGGGGCTCGCTCTGGGGCCAACGTCCTGACTTTC
14 | NA | NA | TRBJ1-1 | TRBV5-6 | CASSRGGQILKAFF | TGTGCCAGCAGCCGGGGGGGCCAGATACTGAAAGCTTTCTTT
13 | NA | NA | TRBJ1-1 | TRBV9 | CASSTGLNTEAFF | TGTGCCAGCAGTACAGGGCTGAACACTGAAGCTTTCTTT
18 | TRBD1 | NA | TRBJ1-4 | TRBV7-8 | CASSWGNSGTGMPEKLFF | TGTGCCAGCAGCTGGGGGAATAGCGGGACAGGGATGCCGGAAAAACTGTTTTTT
15 | NA | NA | TRBJ2-3 | TRBV9 | CASSVGAGTHDTQYF | TGTGCCAGCAGCGTAGGAGCAGGAACCCACGATACGCAGTATTTT
17 | NA | NA | TRBJ2-1 | TRBV5-3 | CARSPRRSGPCLNEQFF | TGTGCCAGAAGCCCCAGGCGAAGCGGGCCTTGCCTCAATGAGCAGTTCTTC
14 | NA | NA | TRBJ1-1 | TRBV7-2 | CASSKTIMNTEAFF | TGTGCCAGCAGCAAAACTATTATGAACACTGAAGCTTTCTTT
16 | TRBD2 | NA | TRBJ2-1 | TRBV14 | CASSQPLAGSYNEQFF | TGTGCCAGCAGCCAACCCTTAGCGGGTTCCTACAATGAGCAGTTCTTC
16 | NA | NA | TRBJ2-6 | TRBV6-5 | CASSWGSQAGANVLTF | TGTGCCAGCAGTTGGGGCAGTCAGGCTGGGGCCAACGTCCTGACTTTC
17 | TRBD2 | NA | TRBJ2-1 | TRBV9 | CASSDPLAGGHYNEQFF | TGTGCCAGCAGCGATCCGCTAGCGGGGGGACACTACAATGAGCAGTTCTTC
16 | TRBD2 | NA | TRBJ2-1 | TRBV19 | CASSFTSGRAVNEQFF | TGTGCCAGTAGTTTCACTAGCGGGAGGGCCGTAAATGAGCAGTTCTTC
15 | NA | NA | TRBJ1-1 | TRBV14 | CANSQVWQINTEAFF | TGTGCCAACAGCCAAGTATGGCAGATAAACACTGAAGCTTTCTTT
14 | TRBD1 | NA | TRBJ1-1 | TRBV6-5 | CASRLLDRGTEAFF | TGTGCCAGCCGACTTCTCGACAGGGGCACTGAAGCTTTCTTT
15 | TRBD2 | NA | TRBJ2-1 | TRBV7-2 | CASSKGTSSRGEQFF | TGTGCCAGCAGCAAGGGGACTAGCTCGCGGGGGGAGCAGTTCTTC
14 | NA | NA | TRBJ2-3 | TRBV11-3 | CASSLMKETDTQYF | TGTGCCAGCAGCTTAATGAAGGAGACAGATACGCAGTATTTT
19 | TRBD2 | NA | TRBJ2-1 | TRBV28 | CASSSQAGTSGRAFREQFF | TGTGCCAGCAGTTCTCAAGCCGGGACTAGCGGGAGGGCATTCCGTGAGCAGTTCTTC
12 | TRBD2 | NA | TRBJ2-1 | TRBV29-1 | CTAGGRTNEQFF | TGCACCGCAGGCGGGAGAACGAATGAGCAGTTCTTC
18 | NA | NA | TRBJ2-3 | TRBV2 | CASSEASGGSPSTDTQYF | TGTGCCAGCAGTGAAGCGTCTGGAGGGTCCCCTAGCACAGATACGCAGTATTTT
14 | NA | NA | TRBJ2-1 | TRBV7-3 | CASSLDRWGNEQFF | TGTGCCAGCAGCTTAGACAGGTGGGGCAATGAGCAGTTCTTC
16 | NA | NA | TRBJ2-2 | TRBV15 | CATSRDGWLGTGELFF | TGTGCCACCAGCAGAGATGGGTGGCTAGGCACCGGGGAGCTGTTTTTT
17 | TRBD1 | NA | TRBJ1-6 | TRBV2 | CASSGRTGGLANSPLHF | TGTGCCAGCAGTGGCCGGACAGGGGGCTTGGCCAATTCACCCCTCCACTTT